The sample holds one count of the clone carrying this TCR beta chain. This sample is part of a study of T cell changes during pregnancy in multiple sclerosis. Sequencing was performed with immunoSEQ multiplex PCR; in TCRdb, only in-frame clones are kept and a portion is missing. Of around 88,000 clones in the sample, under 95% were seen once. Trimming left V 6 bases short and J 2 bases short, with 16 bases between. CDR3 length: 15 amino acids. Germline CDR1 and CDR2: LNHDA and SQIVND (reference sequence). The receptor's source is a female donor in good health, enrolled as a control in a pregnancy study. This sequence joins TRBV19 and TRBJ1-1, with D perhaps matching TRBD1 (6 bases). Sequenced here: peripheral blood, sampled after pregnancy. As DNA, the CDR3 is TGTGCCAGTAGGGTCTTGACAGGTGCAAACACTGAAGCTTTCTTT. Its translation is CASRVLTGANTEAFF.